The source of this T cell receptor beta chain is a study of cytomegalovirus exposure and HLA in healthy donors. Study results and limitations: One later analysis, an examination of the roughly 130 validation repertoires, found that first-cohort TCR clusters tended to co-occur in them. As confirmed in vitro, a few CMV-associated chains were specific for CMV antigens. It was approximately 160 TCR beta chains that were listed as cytomegalovirus-associated.

Germline values: CDR1 SGHTA, CDR2 FQGNSA. Trimming removed 5 bases from V and 3 bases from J, with 14 bases in between. The CDR3 extends over 14 amino acids. Details on this clone: The antigen is not known.

The validation cohort, a group of under 150 subjects, included the donors and was separate from the roughly 700-subject first cohort. Here immunoSEQ multiplex PCR was the method, and the copy in TCRdb shows in-frame clones only, minus some. The sample includes around 150,000 clones, around 90% seen only once; the top ten take approximately 3%. This chain connects TRBV7-2 to TRBJ2-7; D may be TRBD2 (6 bases). The specimen was PBMCs. The clonotype originates from a woman in her late teens or twenties in good health and CMV-seropositive. The CDR3 spells CASSPTWTNYEQYF. The CDR3 DNA reads TGTGCCAGCAGCCCCACCTGGACTAACTACGAGCAGTACTTC.